This entry lists 3 T cell receptor beta chains sequenced from one sample in a study of memory CD4+ T cells and cytomegalovirus serostatus. The method was immunoSEQ multiplex PCR; TCRdb's version includes in-frame clones alone and lacks a portion of them. The sample includes 50,000 to 65,000 clones, about 86% seen only once; the top ten take less than 2.5%. The sort gate was single viable CD3+CD4+CD8-CD45RO+ cells for memory CD4+ T cells. The sequencing sample was made of memory CD4+ T cells from blood. The receptor source for this set is an adult in good health and CMV-seropositive.

This clone was seen once. The V call is TRBV7-9, the J call TRBJ2-7; 9 bases are shared with TRBD2. After removal of 0 bases from V and 5 bases from J, the junction contained 8 bases not matched to a gene. The CDR3 runs to 16 residues. Per germline, CDR1 SEHNR and CDR2 FQNEAQ (reference sequence). CDR3 in DNA: TGTGCCAGCAGCTTAGCGCAGCCTAGCGGGAACCACGAGCAGTACTTC. Its protein product is CASSLAQPSGNHEQYF.

The chain carries TRBV18 and TRBJ2-7; D ambiguous. The CDR3 consists of 12 residues. V was pared by 4 bases and J by 7 bases, with 11 bases between. Per germline, CDR1 KGHSH and CDR2 LQKENI. Here the CDR3 reads CASSLNREEQYF. The CDR3 nucleotides are TGTGCCAGCTCACTTAACAGAGAGGAGCAGTACTTC.

The rearrangement links TRBV9 to TRBJ2-2; 10 positions match TRBD2. The CDR3 extends over 14 amino acids. The germline V gene encodes CDR1 SGDLS and CDR2 YYNGEE. Trimming removed 1 base from V and 6 bases from J; junction bases left unmatched: 0. CDR3 sequence reads: CASSVLAGAGELFF. The CDR3 DNA reads TGTGCCAGCAGCGTACTAGCGGGAGCCGGGGAGCTGTTTTTT. Drawing the rest from reference TRBV9 and TRBJ2-2, the complete variable domain is DSGVTQTPKHLITATGQRVTLRCSPRSGDLSVYWYQQSLDQGLQFLIQYYNGEERAKGNILERFSAQQFPDLHSELNLSSLELGDSALYFCASSVLAGAGELFFGEGSRLTVL.